The clone carrying this T cell receptor beta chain was found a few times. This record belongs to a study of OX40 agonist ivuxolimab in advanced cancers. As for the study in general: The treatment was a fully human IgG2 OX40 agonist, ivuxolimab.

The table came from immunoSEQ multiplex PCR; TCRdb's copy has only in-frame clones and leaves some out. The sample consists of 65,000 to 85,000 clones, around 84% of them appearing once. The CDR3 totals 15 residues. Trimming shortened V by 4 bases and J by 3 bases, and 16 bases separated the two germline ends. The TCR sequence derives from an adult with an advanced solid tumor such as melanoma, head and neck, liver or kidney cancer. This specimen was CD4+ or CD8+ T cells sorted from blood, taken in a trial of the OX40 agonist ivuxolimab. The chain carries TRBV5-3 and TRBJ1-2; D possibly corresponds to TRBD1 (5 bases). TRBV5-3 is assigned to the ORF class and has an uncertain function. CDR3 in amino acids: CARSERVGADYGYTF. CDR3 DNA sequence: TGTGCCAGAAGCGAGCGAGTAGGGGCCGACTATGGCTACACCTTC.